This T cell receptor beta chain is from a study of T-cell reconstitution after alpha-beta-depleted transplantation in children. Whole-study findings and limits: Counts and diversity of T cells one year after transplant came mostly from newly produced T cells. Recipient T cells and thymic progenitors that survived gave rise to the high TCRbeta diversity observed at day 60 in some patients. Alpha-beta T cells present about two months after transplant were reported to originate from several hundred expanded graft clones.

The library targeted TCRbeta and was prepared with unique molecular identifiers. TCRdb itself ran the PCR reads through MiXCR, one entry per CDR3 protein. In the table there are about 74,000 distinct CDR3 sequences, less than 15% of which are singletons. CDR3 length equals 17 residues. The V and J ends lost 0 bases and 4 bases, in that order; junction bases with no gene match: 10. From germline, CDR1 is LGHDT and CDR2 YNNKEL (reference sequence). As concerns this clonotype: Antigen unknown.

This sequence joins TRBV3-1 and TRBJ2-5, with 8 bases that match TRBD1. Source: PBMCs, mostly from graft donor cells, taken 180 days after TCRalphabeta/CD19-depleted stem cell transplant. This clonotype was sampled from a male patient aged 2 to 10 who had a stem cell transplant for acute lymphoblastic leukemia, so the T cells may come from the graft donor. CDR3 loop: CASSQDSPHQGAETQYF. CDR3 DNA sequence: TGTGCCAGCAGCCAAGACAGTCCCCATCAGGGGGCAGAGACCCAGTACTTC.